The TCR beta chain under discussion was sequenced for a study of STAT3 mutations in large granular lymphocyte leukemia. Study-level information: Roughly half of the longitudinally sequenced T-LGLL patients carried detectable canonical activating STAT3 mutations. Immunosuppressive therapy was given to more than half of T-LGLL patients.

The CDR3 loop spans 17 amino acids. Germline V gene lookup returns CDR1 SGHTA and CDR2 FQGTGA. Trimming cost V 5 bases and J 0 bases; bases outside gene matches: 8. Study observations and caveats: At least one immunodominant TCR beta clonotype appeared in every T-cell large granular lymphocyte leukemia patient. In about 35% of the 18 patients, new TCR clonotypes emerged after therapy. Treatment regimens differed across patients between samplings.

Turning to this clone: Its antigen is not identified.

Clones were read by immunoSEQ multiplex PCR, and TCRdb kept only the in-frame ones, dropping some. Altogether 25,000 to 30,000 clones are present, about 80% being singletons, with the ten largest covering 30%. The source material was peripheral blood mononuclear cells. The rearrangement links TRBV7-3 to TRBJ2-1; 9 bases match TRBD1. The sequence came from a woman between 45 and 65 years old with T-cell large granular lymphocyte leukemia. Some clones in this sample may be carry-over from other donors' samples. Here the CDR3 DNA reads TGTGCCAGCAGCCCCATGAGGGGACAGGGCTCCTACAATGAGCAGTTCTTC. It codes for CASSPMRGQGSYNEQFF.